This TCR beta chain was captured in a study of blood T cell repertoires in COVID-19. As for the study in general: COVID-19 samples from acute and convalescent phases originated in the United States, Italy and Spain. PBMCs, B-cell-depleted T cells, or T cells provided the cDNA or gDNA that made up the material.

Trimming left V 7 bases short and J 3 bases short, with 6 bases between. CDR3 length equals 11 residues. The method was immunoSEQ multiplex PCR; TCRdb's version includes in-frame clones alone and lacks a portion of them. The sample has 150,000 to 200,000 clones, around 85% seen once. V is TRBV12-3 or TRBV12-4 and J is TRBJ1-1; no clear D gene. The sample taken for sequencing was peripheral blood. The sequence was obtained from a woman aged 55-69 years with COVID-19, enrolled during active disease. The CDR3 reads CASIRDTEAFF. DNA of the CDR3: TGTGCCAGCATTCGCGACACTGAAGCTTTCTTT.